A selection of T cell receptor beta chains follows, all from one sample in a study of cytomegalovirus exposure and HLA in healthy donors. Some clones are missing from TCRdb's copy, which holds only in-frame ones; the method was immunoSEQ multiplex PCR. The repertoire holds some 110,000 clones, with roughly 80% as singletons. Specimen: PBMCs. Receptors originate from a man aged 30 to 39 in good health and CMV-seronegative. CDR3s include the opening cysteine and the closing phenylalanine or tryptophan. The order of the fields is J gene, V gene, clone size, D gene, CDR3 protein, CDR3 DNA. The D gene is left open where the match is weak. Some rows have no size entry. The others give once, few or many, or a class for an expanded clone.

j_gene: TRBJ1-1; v_gene: TRBV29-1; abundance: -; d_gene: TRBD1; CDR3aa: CSVLPGTERAFF; CDR3nt: TGCAGCGTTCTACCCGGGACAGAGAGGGCTTTCTTT
j_gene: TRBJ2-1; v_gene: TRBV4-3; abundance: -; d_gene: TRBD2; CDR3aa: CASSQDPASGGATRKFF; CDR3nt: TGCGCCAGCAGCCAAGATCCCGCTAGCGGGGGGGCTACTCGCAAGTTCTTC
j_gene: TRBJ1-1; v_gene: TRBV27; abundance: -; d_gene: -; CDR3aa: CASGFNRVGAFF; CDR3nt: TGTGCCAGCGGGTTCAACAGGGTGGGAGCTTTCTTT
j_gene: TRBJ2-2; v_gene: TRBV30; abundance: -; d_gene: -; CDR3aa: CAWSPSNTGELFF; CDR3nt: TGTGCCTGGAGTCCCTCGAACACCGGGGAGCTGTTTTTT
j_gene: TRBJ2-3; v_gene: TRBV27; abundance: -; d_gene: -; CDR3aa: CASSPRRVLGVVLTDTQYF; CDR3nt: TGTGCCAGCAGTCCGCGGAGGGTATTAGGGGTGGTACTAACAGATACGCAGTATTTT
j_gene: TRBJ2-3; v_gene: TRBV7-2; abundance: -; d_gene: TRBD1; CDR3aa: CASSLATSGTGGTDTQYF; CDR3nt: TGTGCCAGCAGCTTGGCAACCTCCGGGACAGGGGGAACAGATACGCAGTATTTT
j_gene: TRBJ1-6; v_gene: TRBV5-4; abundance: -; d_gene: -; CDR3aa: CASSSSGGYNSPLHF; CDR3nt: TGTGCCAGCAGCTCGTCCGGGGGGTATAATTCACCCCTCCACTTT
j_gene: TRBJ2-7; v_gene: TRBV2; abundance: -; d_gene: TRBD1; CDR3aa: CASSRDRGRGEQYF; CDR3nt: TGTGCCAGCAGCAGGGACAGGGGGCGAGGCGAGCAGTACTTC
j_gene: TRBJ2-6; v_gene: TRBV5-6; abundance: -; d_gene: -; CDR3aa: CASSPRGANVLTF; CDR3nt: TGTGCCAGCAGCCCCAGAGGGGCCAACGTCCTGACTTTC
j_gene: TRBJ1-6; v_gene: TRBV7-2; abundance: -; d_gene: TRBD1; CDR3aa: CASRADRGSYNSPLHF; CDR3nt: TGTGCCAGCAGGGCAGACAGGGGCTCCTATAATTCACCCCTCCACTTT
j_gene: TRBJ1-5; v_gene: TRBV4-1; abundance: -; d_gene: -; CDR3aa: CASSQGTANQPQHF; CDR3nt: TGCGCCAGCAGCCAAGGGACAGCCAATCAGCCCCAGCATTTT
j_gene: TRBJ1-1; v_gene: TRBV6-5; abundance: -; d_gene: TRBD1; CDR3aa: CASSQQGEAFF; CDR3nt: TGTGCCAGCAGTCAACAGGGGGAAGCTTTCTTT
j_gene: TRBJ2-3; v_gene: TRBV20-1; abundance: -; d_gene: TRBD1; CDR3aa: CSASPGQGMYF; CDR3nt: TGCAGTGCTTCTCCGGGACAGGGAATGTATTTT
j_gene: TRBJ2-7; v_gene: TRBV10-1; abundance: -; d_gene: TRBD1; CDR3aa: CASSAGQGYEQYF; CDR3nt: TGCGCCAGCAGTGCGGGACAGGGCTACGAGCAGTACTTC
j_gene: TRBJ2-1; v_gene: TRBV15; abundance: -; d_gene: -; CDR3aa: CATSRDLGVSYNEQFF; CDR3nt: TGTGCCACCAGCAGAGATCTAGGGGTGAGCTACAATGAGCAGTTCTTC
j_gene: TRBJ2-5; v_gene: TRBV5-1; abundance: -; d_gene: -; CDR3aa: CASSPDSGETQYF; CDR3nt: TGCGCCAGCAGCCCCGACAGTGGCGAGACCCAGTACTTC
j_gene: TRBJ2-3; v_gene: TRBV27; abundance: -; d_gene: TRBD2; CDR3aa: CASRLLAGDTQYF; CDR3nt: TGTGCCAGCAGGTTACTAGCGGGCGATACGCAGTATTTT
j_gene: TRBJ1-1; v_gene: TRBV2; abundance: few; d_gene: -; CDR3aa: CASIGEWNTEAFF; CDR3nt: TGTGCCAGCATTGGGGAGTGGAACACTGAAGCTTTCTTT
j_gene: TRBJ2-5; v_gene: TRBV28; abundance: -; d_gene: -; CDR3aa: CARSSGLGEETQYF; CDR3nt: TGTGCCAGATCCTCCGGGCTGGGAGAAGAGACCCAGTACTTC
j_gene: TRBJ1-2; v_gene: TRBV9; abundance: -; d_gene: TRBD1; CDR3aa: CASSSGTGVYGYTF; CDR3nt: TGTGCCAGCAGCAGCGGGACAGGGGTCTATGGCTACACCTTC
j_gene: TRBJ1-2; v_gene: TRBV2; abundance: few; d_gene: TRBD1; CDR3aa: CASSEALTDRGLGYGYTF; CDR3nt: TGTGCCAGCAGTGAAGCGCTAACGGACAGGGGGCTCGGCTATGGCTACACCTTC
j_gene: TRBJ2-3; v_gene: TRBV28; abundance: -; d_gene: TRBD1; CDR3aa: CASRPNRGGQSTDTQYF; CDR3nt: TGTGCCAGCAGACCAAATCGAGGGGGCCAAAGCACAGATACGCAGTATTTT
j_gene: TRBJ1-2; v_gene: TRBV4-2; abundance: once; d_gene: TRBD1; CDR3aa: CASSLTGDNYGYTF; CDR3nt: TGTGCCAGCAGCCTGACAGGGGACAACTATGGCTACACCTTC
j_gene: TRBJ2-7; v_gene: TRBV28; abundance: -; d_gene: TRBD2; CDR3aa: CASSLGLAGGGQYF; CDR3nt: TGTGCCAGCAGTCTCGGACTAGCGGGGGGCGGGCAGTACTTC
j_gene: TRBJ2-5; v_gene: TRBV7-2; abundance: -; d_gene: TRBD2; CDR3aa: CASSSRTSGGQETQYF; CDR3nt: TGTGCCAGCAGCTCCCGGACTAGCGGGGGACAAGAGACCCAGTACTTC
j_gene: TRBJ2-2; v_gene: TRBV5-1; abundance: -; d_gene: -; CDR3aa: CASRSGTVNTGELFF; CDR3nt: TGCGCCAGCAGGTCCGGGACTGTAAACACCGGGGAGCTGTTTTTT
j_gene: TRBJ2-1; v_gene: TRBV5-4; abundance: -; d_gene: -; CDR3aa: CASSLSTYNEQFF; CDR3nt: TGTGCCAGCAGCTTGAGCACTTATAATGAGCAGTTCTTC
j_gene: TRBJ2-7; v_gene: TRBV7-6; abundance: -; d_gene: TRBD2; CDR3aa: CASSLGSGGYEQYF; CDR3nt: TGTGCCAGCAGCTTAGGATCGGGGGGCTACGAGCAGTACTTC
j_gene: TRBJ2-7; v_gene: TRBV10-3; abundance: -; d_gene: -; CDR3aa: CAISESPLRAHEQYF; CDR3nt: TGTGCCATCAGTGAGTCCCCACTCAGGGCCCACGAGCAGTACTTC
j_gene: TRBJ2-5; v_gene: TRBV18; abundance: -; d_gene: -; CDR3aa: CASSRVRETQYF; CDR3nt: TGTGCCAGCTCGCGGGTCCGAGAGACCCAGTACTTC
j_gene: TRBJ1-1; v_gene: TRBV5-1; abundance: -; d_gene: -; CDR3aa: CASRILDRLNTEAFF; CDR3nt: TGCGCCAGCCGAATCTTGGACAGACTGAACACTGAAGCTTTCTTT
j_gene: TRBJ1-6; v_gene: TRBV6-5; abundance: -; d_gene: -; CDR3aa: CASSYRSPRSAPLHF; CDR3nt: TGTGCCAGCAGTTACAGGTCTCCTAGATCGGCACCCCTCCACTTT
j_gene: TRBJ1-2; v_gene: TRBV5-4; abundance: -; d_gene: -; CDR3aa: CASSLASVPTIYGYTF; CDR3nt: TGTGCCAGCAGCTTGGCCTCAGTTCCGACAATCTATGGCTACACCTTC
j_gene: TRBJ2-5; v_gene: TRBV11-2; abundance: once; d_gene: TRBD2; CDR3aa: CASSFGAGGLLAQYF; CDR3nt: TGTGCCAGCAGCTTCGGAGCGGGGGGGCTTTTAGCCCAGTACTTC
j_gene: TRBJ2-2; v_gene: TRBV19; abundance: -; d_gene: TRBD2; CDR3aa: CASSIDLAGSGLAGPMNTGELFF; CDR3nt: TGTGCCAGTAGTATAGATCTAGCGGGATCGGGACTAGCGGGGCCCATGAACACCGGGGAGCTGTTTTTT
j_gene: TRBJ1-4; v_gene: TRBV28; abundance: -; d_gene: -; CDR3aa: CASSLGALTNEKLFF; CDR3nt: TGTGCCAGCAGTTTAGGGGCACTGACTAATGAAAAACTGTTTTTT
j_gene: TRBJ2-3; v_gene: TRBV7-9; abundance: -; d_gene: TRBD2; CDR3aa: CASSPWSGASTDTQYF; CDR3nt: TGTGCCAGCAGCCCTTGGAGCGGGGCCAGCACAGATACGCAGTATTTT
j_gene: TRBJ2-5; v_gene: TRBV2; abundance: -; d_gene: -; CDR3aa: CASSLTPGETQYF; CDR3nt: TGTGCCAGCAGTTTAACCCCCGGGGAGACCCAGTACTTC
j_gene: TRBJ1-4; v_gene: TRBV6-5; abundance: -; d_gene: -; CDR3aa: CASSYSRGVTNEKLFF; CDR3nt: TGTGCCAGCAGTTACTCCCGGGGGGTAACTAATGAAAAACTGTTTTTT
j_gene: TRBJ1-1; v_gene: TRBV2; abundance: -; d_gene: -; CDR3aa: CASLYPGQRNTEAFF; CDR3nt: TGTGCCAGCCTTTATCCTGGACAAAGGAACACTGAAGCTTTCTTT
j_gene: TRBJ1-1; v_gene: TRBV9; abundance: few; d_gene: -; CDR3aa: CASSRSVGLKDTEAFF; CDR3nt: TGTGCCAGCAGCCGTTCGGTGGGACTGAAGGACACTGAAGCTTTCTTT
j_gene: TRBJ1-6; v_gene: TRBV4-3; abundance: few; d_gene: TRBD1; CDR3aa: CASSQEVQGANSPLHF; CDR3nt: TGCGCCAGCAGCCAAGAAGTACAGGGGGCGAATTCACCCCTCCACTTT